The sequence of this T cell receptor beta chain was determined in a study of CD8 T cells in Susac syndrome. Study observations and caveats: The study's TCR sequencing and HLA analysis drew on a certain number of individuals. That number was acknowledged as relatively small.

Purification of the CD8+ and CD4+ T cells relied on negative isolation, and TEMRA cells underwent FACS enrichment. A note on this clonotype: The antigen is not known.

Germline CDR1 and CDR2: KGHDR and SFDVKD. The CDR3 sequence is 15 residues long. V lost 4 bases, J lost 2 bases, and 14 bases lay in between. Random hexamers served to reverse transcribe about 0.5 to 1 ug RNA. Amplification of TCR beta CDR3 by immunoSEQ multiplex PCR spanned 54 Vbeta and 13 Jbeta. TCRdb re-called the immunoSEQ multiplex PCR reads with MiXCR, one entry per CDR3 protein. The table shows 150,000 to 200,000 distinct CDR3 sequences, with around 94% occurring only once. The receptor's source is a human donor in good health. Sequenced sample: CD4+ T cells from PBMCs. The rearrangement joins TRBV24-1 to TRBJ2-7, with D maybe TRBD1 (6 bases). This CDR3 is CATSDPGDIPYEQYF. Written as DNA, the CDR3 is TGTGCCACCAGTGACCCAGGGGACATCCCCTACGAGCAGTACTTC.